This TCR beta chain was sequenced for a study of cytomegalovirus exposure and HLA in healthy donors. The PCR used 60 Vbeta and 13 Jbeta primers. Data came from immunoSEQ multiplex PCR; TCRdb stores just in-frame clones and leaves some out. The data show around 120,000 clones, roughly 85% seen once. Study-wide results and caveats: For TCR beta chains, V- and J-gene trimming was later linked to a missense DCLRE1C variant. Indistinguishable V segments, including TRBV6-2 and TRBV6-3, were excluded. In vitro experiments confirmed that a few CMV-associated chains were specific for CMV antigens. When a later analysis compared HLA-associated TCR beta chains with equally common others, the HLA-associated chains turned out to be more clonally expanded and to have lower generation probabilities.

Germline V lookup: CDR1 SGHDN, CDR2 FVKESK. The CDR3 has 13 residues. V lost 4 bases to trimming and J lost 1 base, with 7 bases between them. As regards this clone: Its antigen is undetermined.

Sample: PBMCs. This sequence originates from a woman in her thirties or forties in good health and CMV-seronegative. V gene TRBV14 combines with J gene TRBJ1-1, with D unclear. DNA of the CDR3: TGTGCCAGCAGCCCGAGCCCGAACACTGAAGCTTTCTTT. This gives the protein CASSPSPNTEAFF.